This T cell receptor (beta chain) was identified during a study of identical twins. The V and J ends lost 8 bases and 6 bases respectively, with 14 bases between them. Germline values: CDR1 LNHNV, CDR2 YYDKDF (reference sequence). This CDR3 is 13 amino acids long. Broader study findings: For cord blood, abundant beta clonotypes had fewer insertions, unlike memory repertoires, which showed none.

cDNA carried unique molecular identifiers, and a universal primer site was added by template switching. Each CDR3 protein is one row after TCRdb ran MiXCR on the 5' RACE reads. This sample carries about 720,000 distinct CDR3 sequences, around a sixth of them seen once, and the ten largest clones take roughly 13%. Of note for this clonotype: What it binds is unknown.

A further study also used this sample, focusing on T cells expressing NK-cell markers. That source adds: Of CD8+ T cells, roughly 1.0-7.0% belonged to dominant NKG2C+ clonotypes in roughly 6 donors.

This TCR was recovered from a woman aged 18-29 years in good health. This chain uses TRBV15 with TRBJ2-1; TRBD2 might be the D (6 bases). The sequenced sample was PBMCs. The CDR3 bases are TGTGCCACCGCGACTAGGGGTGTCAATGAGCAGTTCTTC. Its protein is CATATRGVNEQFF.